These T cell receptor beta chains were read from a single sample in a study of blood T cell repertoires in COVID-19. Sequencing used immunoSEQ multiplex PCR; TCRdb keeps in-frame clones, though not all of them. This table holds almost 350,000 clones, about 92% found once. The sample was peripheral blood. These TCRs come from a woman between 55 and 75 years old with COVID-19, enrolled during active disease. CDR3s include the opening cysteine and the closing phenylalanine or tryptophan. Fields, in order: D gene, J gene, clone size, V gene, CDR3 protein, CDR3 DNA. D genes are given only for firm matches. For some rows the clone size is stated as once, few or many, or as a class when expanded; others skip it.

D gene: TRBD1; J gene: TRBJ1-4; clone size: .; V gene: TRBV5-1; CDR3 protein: CASSGGTDEKLFF; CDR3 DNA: TGCGCCAGCAGCGGGGGGACAGATGAAAAACTGTTTTTT
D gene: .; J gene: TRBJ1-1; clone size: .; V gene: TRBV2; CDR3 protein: CASTRTVGTEAFF; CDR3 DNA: TGTGCCAGCACCAGGACAGTGGGCACTGAAGCTTTCTTT
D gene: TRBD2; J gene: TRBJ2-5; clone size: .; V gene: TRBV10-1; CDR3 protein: CASTKTSGGPKETQYF; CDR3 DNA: TGCGCCAGCACCAAAACTAGCGGGGGGCCTAAAGAGACCCAGTACTTC
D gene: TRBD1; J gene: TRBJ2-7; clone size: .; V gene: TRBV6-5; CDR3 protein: CASSYQDRGPYEQYF; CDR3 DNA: TGTGCCAGCAGTTACCAGGACAGGGGGCCCTACGAGCAGTACTTC
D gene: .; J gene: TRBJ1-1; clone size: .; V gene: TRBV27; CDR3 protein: CASSLRRAAGTEAFF; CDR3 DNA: TGTGCCAGCAGTTTACGTAGGGCCGCGGGCACTGAAGCTTTCTTT
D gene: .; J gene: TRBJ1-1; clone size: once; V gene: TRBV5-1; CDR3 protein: CASNYGGTQNTEAFF; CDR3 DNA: TGCGCCAGCAATTACGGGGGGACACAGAACACTGAAGCTTTCTTT
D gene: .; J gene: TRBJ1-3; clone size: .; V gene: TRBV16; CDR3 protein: CASSQHQGPVSGNTIYF; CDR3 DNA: TGTGCCAGCAGCCAGCACCAGGGCCCGGTCTCTGGAAACACCATATATTTT
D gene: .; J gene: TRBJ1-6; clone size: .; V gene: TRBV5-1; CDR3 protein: CASSLVGDSPLHF; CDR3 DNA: TGCGCCAGCAGCTTGGTCGGGGATTCACCCCTCCACTTT
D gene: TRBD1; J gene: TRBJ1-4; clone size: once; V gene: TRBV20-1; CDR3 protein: CSASGQGFF; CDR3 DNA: TGCAGTGCTTCCGGACAGGGGTTTTTT
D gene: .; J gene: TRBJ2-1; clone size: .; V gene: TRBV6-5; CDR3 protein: CASGLAITNEQFF; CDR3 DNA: TGTGCCAGTGGTCTAGCCATAACTAATGAGCAGTTCTTC
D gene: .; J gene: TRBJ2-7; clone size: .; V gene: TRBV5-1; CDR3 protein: CASSLGWGVEQYF; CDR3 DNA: TGCGCCAGCAGCTTGGGTTGGGGGGTCGAGCAGTACTTC
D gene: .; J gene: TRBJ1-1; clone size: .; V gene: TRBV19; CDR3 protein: CASSMTFYRMGGKEKAFF; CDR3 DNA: TGTGCCAGTAGTATGACCTTTTACCGGATGGGGGGAAAAGAGAAAGCTTTCTTT
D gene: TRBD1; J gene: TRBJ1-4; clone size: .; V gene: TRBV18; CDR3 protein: CASSPWRQGQDEKLFF; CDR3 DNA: TGTGCCAGCTCACCTTGGCGACAGGGTCAGGATGAAAAACTGTTTTTT
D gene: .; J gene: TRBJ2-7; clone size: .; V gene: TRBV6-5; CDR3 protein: CASSFEGSSYEQYF; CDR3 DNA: TGTGCCAGCAGTTTCGAGGGTTCCTCCTACGAGCAGTACTTC
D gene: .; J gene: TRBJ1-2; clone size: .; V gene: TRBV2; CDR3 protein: CASSNRAYVSSIGYTF; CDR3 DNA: TGTGCCAGCAGCAACAGGGCCTATGTATCTAGTATCGGCTACACCTTC
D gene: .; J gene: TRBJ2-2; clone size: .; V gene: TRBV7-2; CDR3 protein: CASSSPNTGELFF; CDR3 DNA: TGTGCCAGCAGCAGCCCCAACACCGGGGAGCTGTTTTTT
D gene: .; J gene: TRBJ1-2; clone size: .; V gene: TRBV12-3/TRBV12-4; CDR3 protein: CASSLGVLGYTF; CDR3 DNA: TGTGCCAGCAGTTTAGGTGTCCTGGGCTACACCTTC
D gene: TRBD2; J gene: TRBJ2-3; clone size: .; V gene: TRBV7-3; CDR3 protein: CASSLMERGSTDTQYF; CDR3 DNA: TGTGCCAGCAGCTTAATGGAGCGGGGAAGCACAGATACGCAGTATTTT
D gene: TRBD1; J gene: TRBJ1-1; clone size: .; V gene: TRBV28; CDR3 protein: CASSAGGTGRTEAFF; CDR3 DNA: TGTGCCAGCAGCGCTGGGGGGACAGGGAGAACTGAAGCTTTCTTT
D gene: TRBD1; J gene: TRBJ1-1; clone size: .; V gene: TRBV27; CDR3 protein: CASRRQGLNTEAFF; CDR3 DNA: TGTGCCAGCAGGAGACAGGGGTTGAACACTGAAGCTTTCTTT
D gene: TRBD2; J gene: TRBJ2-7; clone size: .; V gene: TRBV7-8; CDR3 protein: CASSLAGTSGYEQYF; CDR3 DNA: TGTGCCAGCAGCTTAGCTGGGACTAGCGGGTACGAGCAGTACTTC
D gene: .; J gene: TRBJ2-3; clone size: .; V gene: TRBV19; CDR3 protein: CASSIGGQGYTDTQYF; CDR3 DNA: TGTGCCAGTAGTATCGGTGGTCAGGGTTATACAGATACGCAGTATTTT
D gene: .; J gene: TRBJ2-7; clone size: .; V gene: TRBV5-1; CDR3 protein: CASSLLRSSYEQYF; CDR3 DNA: TGCGCCAGCAGCTTGCTACGGAGCTCCTACGAGCAGTACTTC
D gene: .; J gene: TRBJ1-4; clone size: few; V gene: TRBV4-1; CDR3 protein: CASSQDGQGWEKLFF; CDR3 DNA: TGCGCCAGCAGCCAAGATGGTCAGGGGTGGGAAAAACTGTTTTTT
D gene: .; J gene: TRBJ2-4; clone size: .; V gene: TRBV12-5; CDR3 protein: CASGPDSRNIQYF; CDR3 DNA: TGTGCTAGTGGGCCGGACAGCAGGAACATTCAGTACTTC
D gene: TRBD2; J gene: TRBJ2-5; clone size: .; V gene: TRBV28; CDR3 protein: CASSYSGGTQETQYF; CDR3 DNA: TGTGCCAGCAGTTATAGCGGGGGAACTCAAGAGACCCAGTACTTC
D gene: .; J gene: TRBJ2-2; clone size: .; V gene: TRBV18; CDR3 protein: CASSPVLGITGELFF; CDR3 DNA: TGTGCCAGCTCACCAGTACTAGGGATCACCGGGGAGCTGTTTTTT
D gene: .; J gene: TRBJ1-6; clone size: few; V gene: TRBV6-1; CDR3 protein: CASSEAPEGWAPLHF; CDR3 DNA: TGTGCCAGCAGTGAAGCGCCCGAGGGTTGGGCACCCCTCCACTTT
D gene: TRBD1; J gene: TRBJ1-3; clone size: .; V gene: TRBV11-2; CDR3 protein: CASSEQGSGSGNTIYF; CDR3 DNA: TGTGCCAGCAGCGAACAGGGGTCGGGCTCTGGAAACACCATATATTTT
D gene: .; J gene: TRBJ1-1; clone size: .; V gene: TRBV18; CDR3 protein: CASSTSFNTEAFF; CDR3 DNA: TGTGCCAGCTCAACTTCCTTTAATACTGAAGCTTTCTTT
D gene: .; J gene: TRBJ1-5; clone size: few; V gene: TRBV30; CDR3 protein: CAWSQGGNQPQHF; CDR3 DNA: TGTGCCTGGAGTCAGGGTGGTAATCAGCCCCAGCATTTT
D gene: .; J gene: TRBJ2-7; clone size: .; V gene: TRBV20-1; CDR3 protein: CSLSGQYEQYF; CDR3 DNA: TGCAGTCTTTCGGGACAATACGAGCAGTACTTC
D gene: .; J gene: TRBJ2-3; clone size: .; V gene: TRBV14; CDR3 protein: CASSQDKRQGTDTQYF; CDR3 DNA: TGTGCCAGCAGCCAAGATAAGAGACAGGGCACAGATACGCAGTATTTT
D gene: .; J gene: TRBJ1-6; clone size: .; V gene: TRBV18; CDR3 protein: CASSLDRYSPLHF; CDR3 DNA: TGTGCCAGCTCCCTGGACAGATATTCACCCCTCCACTTT
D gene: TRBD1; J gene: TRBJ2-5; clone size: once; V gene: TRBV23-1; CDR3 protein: CASSGQANYQETQYF; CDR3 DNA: TGCGCCAGCAGTGGACAGGCAAACTACCAAGAGACCCAGTACTTC